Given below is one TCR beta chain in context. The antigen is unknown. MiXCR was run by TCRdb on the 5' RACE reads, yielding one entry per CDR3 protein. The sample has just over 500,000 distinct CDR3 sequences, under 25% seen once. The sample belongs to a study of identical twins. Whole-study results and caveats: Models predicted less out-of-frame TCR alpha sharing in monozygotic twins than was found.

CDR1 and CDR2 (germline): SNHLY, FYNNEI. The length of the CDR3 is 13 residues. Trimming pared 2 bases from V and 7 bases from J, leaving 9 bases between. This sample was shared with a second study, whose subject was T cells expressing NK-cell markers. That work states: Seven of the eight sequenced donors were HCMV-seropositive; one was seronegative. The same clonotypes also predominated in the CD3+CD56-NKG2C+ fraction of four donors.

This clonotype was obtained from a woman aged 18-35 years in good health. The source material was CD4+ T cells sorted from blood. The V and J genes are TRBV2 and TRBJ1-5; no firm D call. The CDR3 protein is CASSESEQQPQHF. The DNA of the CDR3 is TGTGCCAGCAGTGAATCGGAACAACAGCCCCAGCATTTT.